Following are 23 T cell receptor beta chains from one sample sequenced in a study of T cells in tuberculosis. Produced via immunoSEQ multiplex PCR; TCRdb's table is partial and in-frame only. Of roughly 35,000 clones in the sample, about 89% were seen once. The sequenced sample consisted of PBMCs. The receptors stem from a donor aged 10-29 years with latent tuberculosis or without tuberculosis infection.

This clone was seen a single time. The chain is built from TRBV18 and TRBJ1-1; 7 bases line up with TRBD1. The CDR3 has 15 residues. Germline V gene data show CDR1 as KGHSH and CDR2 as LQKENI. The J segment lost 1 base and the V segment lost 4 bases, leaving 6 bases of the junction unmatched. The CDR3 nucleotides are TGTGCCAGCTCACTTGGGACAGCGAAGAACACTGAAGCTTTCTTT. Translated, it gives CASSLGTAKNTEAFF.

The gene calls are TRBV9 and TRBJ1-1, with D perhaps matching TRBD1 (5 bases). Germline V CDR1 and CDR2: SGDLS, YYNGEE. The V and J ends lost 3 bases and 11 bases respectively, with 20 bases between them. The CDR3 runs to 14 residues. The CDR3 reads CASSATGVSQRAFF. DNA of the CDR3: TGTGCCAGCAGCGCGACGGGGGTTTCCCAGCGGGCTTTCTTT.

This chain connects TRBV9 to TRBJ2-3; the D gene is possibly TRBD1 (6 bases). V was trimmed by 3 bases and J by 6 bases, leaving 14 bases between them. This CDR3 contains 14 residues. The germline CDR1 and CDR2 sequences are SGDLS and YYNGEE. CDR3 coding DNA: TGTGCCAGCAGCGCCCACCAGGGGTACGATACGCAGTATTTT. This sequence encodes CASSAHQGYDTQYF.

The CDR3 DNA reads as TGCGCCAGCAGGGGGGGAATTCGGTCATTGAACACTGAAGCTTTCTTT. Translated: CASRGGIRSLNTEAFF. This chain links TRBV4-1 with TRBJ1-1, with D perhaps matching TRBD1 (5 bases). The CDR3 loop spans 16 amino acids. Trimming stripped 6 bases from V and 0 bases from J, with 17 bases between. Germline loops: CDR1 MGHRA, CDR2 YSYEKL.

This chain uses TRBV2 with TRBJ1-2; D unresolved. Trimming took off 5 bases at V and 4 bases at J, with 17 bases between the two ends. Germline assignment: CDR1 SNHLY and CDR2 FYNNEI. The CDR3 spans 15 residues. The CDR3 loop is CASSSSLQLTYGYTF. CDR3 nucleotide sequence: TGTGCCAGCAGTTCAAGCTTACAGCTTACCTATGGCTACACCTTC.

The V call is TRBV9, the J call TRBJ2-7; possibly TRBD1 for D (6 bases). Germline V gives CDR1 SGDLS, CDR2 YYNGEE. CDR3 length equals 15 residues. The germline V and J ends were trimmed by 3 bases and 0 bases, with 13 bases remaining between them. The CDR3 DNA is TGTGCCAGCAGCGCCCAGGGGTTAGGCTCCTACGAGCAGTACTTC. This encodes CASSAQGLGSYEQYF.

This sequence joins TRBV9 and TRBJ2-4; perhaps TRBD1 as D (6 bases). With 4 bases removed from V and 6 bases from J, the gap between germline ends came to 20 bases. In germline, CDR1 is SGDLS, CDR2 YYNGEE. The CDR3 contains 16 residues. The CDR3 DNA reads as TGTGCCAGCAGCCCCCAGGCAGGGGCCTTCGGAAACATTCAGTACTTC. Protein sequence: CASSPQAGAFGNIQYF.

The V gene is TRBV18, the J gene TRBJ2-1; 11 bases are a match to TRBD1. Germline-derived CDR1 and CDR2 are KGHSH and LQKENI. This CDR3 spans 14 amino acids. The trim removed 5 bases at V and 7 bases at J, leaving 4 bases unmatched. The CDR3 spells CASSFGTGGNEQFF. The CDR3, as DNA: TGTGCCAGCTCATTCGGGACAGGGGGGAATGAGCAGTTCTTC. The entire variable domain, with the rest obtained from reference TRBV18 and TRBJ2-1, is as follows: NAGVMQNPRHLVRRRGQEARLRCSPMKGHSHVYWYRQLPEEGLKFMVYLQKENIIDESGMPKERFSAEFPKEGPSILRIQQVVRGDSAAYFCASSFGTGGNEQFFGPGTRLTVL.

The chain has TRBV7-9 and TRBJ1-2; TRBD1 aligns across 7 bases. The germline V gene encodes CDR1 SEHNR and CDR2 FQNEAQ (reference sequence). Trimming at V came to 1 base and at J to 4 bases, leaving 18 bases not matched to a gene. There are 19 residues in the CDR3. The CDR3: CASSLGPDYLTGSSYGYTF. The CDR3 region has the DNA TGTGCCAGCAGCTTAGGGCCGGATTATCTGACAGGGAGCAGCTATGGCTACACCTTC.

The chain uses TRBV4-3 and TRBJ2-6; TRBD2 is a possible D gene (5 bases). The V gene lost 8 bases and the J gene lost 3 bases, with 14 bases spanning the gap. The germline V gene encodes CDR1 LGHNA and CDR2 YSLEER. The CDR3 loop spans 15 amino acids. CDR3 protein: CASAEIAYGANVLTF. In nucleotides, the CDR3 is TGCGCCAGCGCGGAAATAGCGTATGGGGCCAACGTCCTGACTTTC.

This chain joins TRBV27 and TRBJ2-1, with 10 bases matching TRBD2. Germline assignment: CDR1 MNHEY and CDR2 SMNVEV (reference sequence). The J segment lost 6 bases and the V segment lost 7 bases, leaving 12 bases of the junction unmatched. The CDR3 length is 16 residues. The CDR3 nucleotides are TGTGCCAGCATCATAAATAGCGGGAGGTTTTCCAATGAGCAGTTCTTC. It encodes CASIINSGRFSNEQFF.

This rearrangement joins TRBV5-1 to TRBJ1-1; maybe TRBD1 (5 bases). The V and J ends lost 1 base and 6 bases respectively, with 25 bases between them. The CDR3 consists of 18 residues. Germline V gives CDR1 SGHRS, CDR2 YFSETQ. CDR3 residues: CASSLIPSSGYNIAEAFF. Here the CDR3 DNA reads TGCGCCAGCAGCTTGATTCCCTCGTCAGGGTACAATATCGCTGAAGCTTTCTTT.

This clone came up a few times. This rearrangement joins TRBV7-6 to TRBJ2-5, with D possibly matching TRBD2 (6 bases). This CDR3 spans 16 amino acids. Germline CDR1 reads SGHVS; CDR2 reads FNYEAQ. V dropped 8 bases and J dropped 1 base, with 20 bases sitting between them. The CDR3 reads CASSAPGTRSQETQYF. CDR3 sequence (DNA): TGTGCCAGCTCCGCTCCCGGGACTCGGAGCCAAGAGACCCAGTACTTC.

The V and J genes are TRBV14 and TRBJ2-1, with a weak D call TRBD2 (6 bases). This CDR3 spans 15 amino acids. Germline V CDR1 and CDR2: SGHDN, FVKESK. The V gene lost 1 base and the J gene lost 2 bases, with 9 bases spanning the gap. In nucleotides, the CDR3 is TGTGCCAGCAGCCAAGTTGGGGGGACCTACAATGAGCAGTTCTTC. Amino acids: CASSQVGGTYNEQFF.

This chain joins TRBV4-1 and TRBJ2-1; 9 bases map to TRBD2. This CDR3 spans 15 amino acids. The J segment lost 10 bases and the V segment lost 2 bases, leaving 9 bases of the junction unmatched. From germline, CDR1 is MGHRA and CDR2 YSYEKL. The CDR3 sequence is CASSQRGGRADEQFF. CDR3 sequence (DNA): TGCGCCAGCAGCCAAAGGGGCGGGAGGGCTGACGAGCAGTTCTTC.

The chain combines TRBV28 with TRBJ1-1; D is perhaps TRBD1 (5 bases). The V and J ends lost 4 bases and 1 base respectively, with 10 bases between them. CDR1 and CDR2 (germline): MDHEN, SYDVKM. There are 14 residues in the CDR3. The CDR3 DNA sequence: TGTGCCAGCAGTTATAGGGGCGGGAACACTGAAGCTTTCTTT. The encoded protein is CASSYRGGNTEAFF. The full variable domain, with the rest looked up from reference TRBV28 and TRBJ1-1, is DVKVTQSSRYLVKRTGEKVFLECVQDMDHENMFWYRQDPGLGLRLIYFSYDVKMKEKGDIPEGYSVSREKKERFSLILESASTNQTSMYLCASSYRGGNTEAFFGQGTRLTVV.

The CDR3 sequence: CASSAIQGDRYGYTF. For the CDR3, the DNA is TGTGCCAGCAGTGCCATTCAGGGGGATCGATATGGCTACACCTTC. This chain joins TRBV6-5 and TRBJ1-2; TRBD1 agrees at 7 bases. V shed 5 bases, J shed 5 bases, and the junction held 11 bases outside the gene matches. The germline V gene encodes CDR1 MNHEY and CDR2 SVGAGI. The length of the CDR3 is 15 residues.

The V call is TRBV2, the J call TRBJ1-1, with 7 bases fitting TRBD1. The trim removed 6 bases at V and 0 bases at J, leaving 7 bases unmatched. There are 15 residues in the CDR3. The germline CDR1 and CDR2 sequences are SNHLY and FYNNEI. The CDR3 DNA reads as TGTGCCAGCAGGCCCCCAGGGGGTATGAACACTGAAGCTTTCTTT. Translated: CASRPPGGMNTEAFF.

The chain couples TRBV6-7 to TRBJ2-5; tentative D call: TRBD2 (5 bases). TRBV6-7 qualifies as an ORF whose function is uncertain. The CDR3 loop spans 15 amino acids. Trimming stripped 6 bases from V and 7 bases from J, with 21 bases between. The CDR3 DNA reads TGTGCCAGCAGGATGTCGAGCGGATCGTTTTTGACCCAGTACTTC. This translates into CASRMSSGSFLTQYF.

The chain uses TRBV7-2 and TRBJ1-2; tentatively, D is TRBD1 (5 bases). Trimming stripped 5 bases from V and 10 bases from J, with 17 bases between. CDR3 size: 13 residues. Germline values: CDR1 SGHTA, CDR2 FQGNSA. CDR3 sequence reads: CASSTQGQPPYTF. The CDR3 nucleotides are TGTGCCAGCAGCACCCAGGGTCAGCCCCCCTACACCTTC.

V and J are TRBV27 and TRBJ2-1, with a possible D match to TRBD2 (7 bases). CDR1 and CDR2 from the germline V gene are MNHEY and SMNVEV (reference sequence). The CDR3 has 16 amino acids. Trimming removed 5 bases at V and 0 bases at J, with 14 bases between. The CDR3 DNA reads as TGTGCCAGCAGTCAGGACGGGGGGCTCTCCTACAATGAGCAGTTCTTC. Amino acid sequence: CASSQDGGLSYNEQFF.

The rearrangement uses TRBV7-9 and TRBJ2-2; 7 nucleotides match TRBD1. V shed 1 base, J shed 6 bases, and the junction held 8 bases outside the gene matches. The germline V gene has CDR1 SEHNR and CDR2 FQNEAQ (reference sequence). This CDR3 has 16 residues. The chain's CDR3 is CASSLVSGGSAGELFF. CDR3 bases: TGTGCCAGCAGCTTAGTATCAGGGGGTTCGGCCGGGGAGCTGTTTTTT.

This clone was observed a single time. The J gene is TRBJ2-7, the V gene TRBV19; 7 bases are shared with TRBD1. The CDR3 has 13 amino acids. Losses at the gene ends were 8 bases for V and 1 base for J; bases not matched to a gene: 5. Germline CDR1 and CDR2: LNHDA and SQIVND (reference sequence). The CDR3 reads CASGLGQSYEQYF. The DNA of the CDR3 is TGTGCCAGTGGTTTGGGACAGTCCTACGAGCAGTACTTC.